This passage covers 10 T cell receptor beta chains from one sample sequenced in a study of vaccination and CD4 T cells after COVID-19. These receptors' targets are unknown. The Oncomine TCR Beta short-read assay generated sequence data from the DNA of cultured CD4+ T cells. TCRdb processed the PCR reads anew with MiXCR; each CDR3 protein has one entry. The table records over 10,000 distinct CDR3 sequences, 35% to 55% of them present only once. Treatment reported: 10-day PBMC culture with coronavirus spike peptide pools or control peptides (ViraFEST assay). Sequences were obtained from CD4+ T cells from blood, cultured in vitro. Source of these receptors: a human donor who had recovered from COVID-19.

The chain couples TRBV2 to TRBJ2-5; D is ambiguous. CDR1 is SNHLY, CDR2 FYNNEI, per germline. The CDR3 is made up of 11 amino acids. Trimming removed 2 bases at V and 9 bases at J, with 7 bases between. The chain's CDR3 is CASSEWDPQYF. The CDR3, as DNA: TGTGCCAGCAGTGAATGGGATCCCCAGTACTTC.

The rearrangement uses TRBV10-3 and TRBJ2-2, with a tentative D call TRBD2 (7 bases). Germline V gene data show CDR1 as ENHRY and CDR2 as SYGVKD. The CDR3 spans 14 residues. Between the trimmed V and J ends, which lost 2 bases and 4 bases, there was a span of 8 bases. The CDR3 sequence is CAISEAGATGELFF. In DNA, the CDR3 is TGTGCCATCAGTGAGGCGGGGGCCACCGGGGAGCTGTTTTTT.

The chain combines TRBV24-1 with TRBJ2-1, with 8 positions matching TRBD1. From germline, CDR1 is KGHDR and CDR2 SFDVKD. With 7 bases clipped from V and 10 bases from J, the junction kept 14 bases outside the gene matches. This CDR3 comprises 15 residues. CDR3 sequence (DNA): TGTGCCACCAGCCGCGGACAGGGAGGTGGTTGGGAGCAGTTCTTC. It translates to CATSRGQGGGWEQFF.

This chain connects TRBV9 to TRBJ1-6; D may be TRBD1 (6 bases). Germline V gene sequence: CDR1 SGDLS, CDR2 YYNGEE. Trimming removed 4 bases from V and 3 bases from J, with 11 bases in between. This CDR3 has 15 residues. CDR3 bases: TGTGCCAGCAGCACCTCGGACAGCTATAATTCACCCCTCCACTTT. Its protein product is CASSTSDSYNSPLHF. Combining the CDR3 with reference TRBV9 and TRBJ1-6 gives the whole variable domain DSGVTQTPKHLITATGQRVTLRCSPRSGDLSVYWYQQSLDQGLQFLIQYYNGEERAKGNILERFSAQQFPDLHSELNLSSLELGDSALYFCASSTSDSYNSPLHFGNGTRLTVT.

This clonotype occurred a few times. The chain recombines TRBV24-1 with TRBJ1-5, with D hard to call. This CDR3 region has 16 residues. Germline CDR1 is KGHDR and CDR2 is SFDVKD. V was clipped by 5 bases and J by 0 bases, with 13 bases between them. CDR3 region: CATSGVASDSNQPQHF. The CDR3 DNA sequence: TGTGCCACCAGTGGAGTCGCCTCAGATAGCAATCAGCCCCAGCATTTT.

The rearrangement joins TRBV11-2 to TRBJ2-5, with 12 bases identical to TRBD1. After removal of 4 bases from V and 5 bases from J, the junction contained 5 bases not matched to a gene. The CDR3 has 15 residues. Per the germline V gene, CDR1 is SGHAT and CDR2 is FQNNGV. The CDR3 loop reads CASSSPGQGAETQYF. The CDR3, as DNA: TGTGCCAGCAGCTCGCCGGGACAGGGGGCCGAGACCCAGTACTTC.

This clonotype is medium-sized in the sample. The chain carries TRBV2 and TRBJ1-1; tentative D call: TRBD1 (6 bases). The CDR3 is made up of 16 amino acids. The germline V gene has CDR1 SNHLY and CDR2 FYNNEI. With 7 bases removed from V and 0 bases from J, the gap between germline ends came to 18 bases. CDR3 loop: CASNPRGAHMNTEAFF. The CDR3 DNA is TGTGCCAGCAACCCCAGGGGAGCCCACATGAACACTGAAGCTTTCTTT.

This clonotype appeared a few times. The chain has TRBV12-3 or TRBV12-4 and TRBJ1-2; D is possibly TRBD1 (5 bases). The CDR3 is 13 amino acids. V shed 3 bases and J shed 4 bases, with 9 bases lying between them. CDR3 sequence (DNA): TGTGCCAGCAGTTTCAGGGCAGTCTATGGCTACACCTTC. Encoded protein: CASSFRAVYGYTF.

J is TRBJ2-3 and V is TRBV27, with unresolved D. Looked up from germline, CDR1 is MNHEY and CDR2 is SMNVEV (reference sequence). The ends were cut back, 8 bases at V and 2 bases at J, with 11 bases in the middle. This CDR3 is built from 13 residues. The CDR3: CASPLPTTDTQYF. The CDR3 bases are TGTGCCAGCCCCCTACCTACCACAGATACGCAGTATTTT.

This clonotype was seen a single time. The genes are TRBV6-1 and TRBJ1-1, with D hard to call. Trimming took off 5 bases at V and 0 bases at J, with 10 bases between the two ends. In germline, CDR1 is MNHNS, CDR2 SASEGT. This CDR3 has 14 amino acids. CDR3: CASSPTELNTEAFF. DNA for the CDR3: TGTGCCAGCAGTCCCACGGAGTTGAACACTGAAGCTTTCTTT.